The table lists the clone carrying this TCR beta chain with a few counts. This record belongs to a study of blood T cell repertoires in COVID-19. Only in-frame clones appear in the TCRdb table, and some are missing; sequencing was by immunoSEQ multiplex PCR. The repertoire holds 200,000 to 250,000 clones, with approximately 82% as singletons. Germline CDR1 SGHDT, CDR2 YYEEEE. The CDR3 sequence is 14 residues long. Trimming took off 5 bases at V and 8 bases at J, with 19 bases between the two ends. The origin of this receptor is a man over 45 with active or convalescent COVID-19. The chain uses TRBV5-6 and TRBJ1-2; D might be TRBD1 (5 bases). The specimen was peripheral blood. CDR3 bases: TGTGCCAGCAGTTTCCGCGGGGCTGGGTTCGGCTACACCTTC. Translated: CASSFRGAGFGYTF.